Each of the 22 T cell receptor beta chains below was sequenced from the same sample in a study of CD8+ T cells in alopecia areata. Regarding treatment: oral pan-JAK inhibitor, 5-10 mg twice daily. Following extraction, RNA underwent reverse transcription to cDNA, which served as the sequencing template. Sequenced by immunoSEQ multiplex PCR; TCRdb stores in-frame clones only, minus some. The sample yields around 150,000 clones, roughly two thirds seen once. The specimen was CD4+ T cells sorted from blood, collected at week 4, from a patient treated with tofacitinib. These receptors were obtained from a human donor with alopecia areata.

The chain is built from TRBV15 and TRBJ2-5; D is undetermined. V was trimmed by 0 bases and J by 3 bases, leaving 5 bases between them. CDR3 size: 13 residues. Looked up from germline, CDR1 is LNHNV and CDR2 is YYDKDF (reference sequence). The CDR3 here is CATSRDQEETQYF. Here the CDR3 DNA reads TGTGCCACCAGCAGAGATCAAGAAGAGACCCAGTACTTC.

The rearrangement links TRBV29-1 to TRBJ1-2; 8 nucleotides align to TRBD1. The CDR3 has 13 amino acids. Germline loops: CDR1 SQVTM, CDR2 ANQGSEA. With V trimmed by 3 bases and J by 4 bases, 4 bases remained unmatched. CDR3 coding DNA: TGCAGCGTTGATCGACAGGGGAGCTATGGCTACACCTTC. Its translation: CSVDRQGSYGYTF. The full variable domain, rest sourced from reference TRBV29-1 and TRBJ1-2, is SAVISQKPSRDICQRGTSLTIQCQVDSQVTMMFWYRQQPGQSLTLIATANQGSEATYESGFVIDKFPISRPNLTFSTLTVSNMSPEDSSIYLCSVDRQGSYGYTFGSGTRLTVV.

The chain carries TRBV27 and TRBJ1-1; D is perhaps TRBD1 (6 bases). The germline V gene encodes CDR1 MNHEY and CDR2 SMNVEV (reference sequence). The CDR3 consists of 15 residues. Deletions cut 1 base from V and 3 bases from J, with 12 bases between. In DNA form, the CDR3 reads TGTGCCAGCAGTTTATTGGCGCGGGGGCACACTGAAGCTTTCTTT. It yields the protein CASSLLARGHTEAFF.

V is TRBV10-3 and J is TRBJ2-3; possible D gene TRBD2, 7 bases. This CDR3 is 15 amino acids long. CDR1 is ENHRY and CDR2 is SYGVKD in the germline V gene. V was cut by 1 base and J by 6 bases, with 14 bases left in between. For the CDR3, the DNA is TGTGCCATCAGTGAGTTGAGGGGGGGCCTTGATACGCAGTATTTT. Translated: CAISELRGGLDTQYF.

The J gene is TRBJ2-5, the V gene TRBV2, with 11 nucleotides matching TRBD2. CDR1 and CDR2 from the germline V gene are SNHLY and FYNNEI. The ends lost 8 bases at V and 2 bases at J; junction bases unmatched: 4. The CDR3 loop spans 14 amino acids. CDR3 nucleotides: TGTGCCAGCGATGGGACTAGCGGACAAGAGACCCAGTACTTC. Protein sequence: CASDGTSGQETQYF.

This chain joins TRBV30 and TRBJ1-6; D unresolved. Germline V gene lookup returns CDR1 GTSNPN and CDR2 SVGIG (reference sequence). V was trimmed by 4 bases and J by 8 bases, leaving 12 bases between them. The CDR3 sequence is 13 residues long. The CDR3 spells CAWTTEHYSPLHF. As DNA, the CDR3 is TGTGCCTGGACCACGGAGCATTATTCACCCCTCCACTTT.

This sequence joins TRBV9 and TRBJ2-3, with D perhaps TRBD1 (5 bases). CDR1 is SGDLS, CDR2 YYNGEE, per germline. Trimming shortened V by 0 bases and J by 1 base, and 18 bases separated the two germline ends. The CDR3 length is 18 residues. CDR3 nucleotides: TGTGCCAGCAGCGTAGCTAACGGCGCGGCAGGGCGCACAGATACGCAGTATTTT. This gives the protein CASSVANGAAGRTDTQYF.

This clone was seen more than once but under ten times. The V and J genes are TRBV29-1 and TRBJ1-2; 9 positions agree with TRBD1. V lost 6 bases and J lost 7; bases outside the gene matches: 6. Germline V CDR1 and CDR2: SQVTM, ANQGSEA. The CDR3 length is 12 residues. This chain's CDR3 is CSVGQGESGYTF. Written as DNA, the CDR3 is TGCAGCGTGGGACAGGGAGAAAGTGGCTACACCTTC.

The V gene is TRBV30, the J gene TRBJ2-7; tentatively, D is TRBD2 (7 bases). Germline CDR1 GTSNPN, CDR2 SVGIG (reference sequence). This CDR3 contains 14 residues. Trimming left V 0 bases short and J 0 bases short, with 9 bases between. The DNA for the CDR3 is TGTGCCTGGAGTGTCGGGGGGCCCTCCTACGAGCAGTACTTC. Amino acid sequence: CAWSVGGPSYEQYF.

The chain employs TRBV12-5 and TRBJ2-2; no reliable D call. The CDR3 extends over 16 amino acids. The germline V gene has CDR1 LGHNT and CDR2 FRNRAP. V was cut by 0 bases and J by 3 bases, with 11 bases left in between. The CDR3 bases are TGTGCTAGTGGTTTGGTACGCGCTATTGACACCGGGGAGCTGTTTTTT. It translates to CASGLVRAIDTGELFF.

This clone was picked up a small number of times. This chain joins TRBV30 and TRBJ2-7; the match to TRBD1 covers 10 bases. This CDR3 is 15 amino acids long. Germline assignment: CDR1 GTSNPN and CDR2 SVGIG (reference sequence). J gave up 2 bases and V 0 bases, and 4 bases lay outside the gene matches. CDR3 in amino acids: CAWSVGTGVPYEQYF. The CDR3 DNA reads TGTGCCTGGAGTGTAGGGACAGGGGTTCCCTACGAGCAGTACTTC.

The V gene is TRBV5-1, the J gene TRBJ2-7, with TRBD1 identical over 7 bases. CDR3 length: 14 amino acids. Per germline, CDR1 SGHRS and CDR2 YFSETQ. With V trimmed by 4 bases and J by 3 bases, 7 bases remained unmatched. The CDR3 spells CASSLGTADYEQYF. CDR3 bases: TGCGCCAGCAGCCTCGGGACAGCAGACTACGAGCAGTACTTC.

The V gene is TRBV5-1, the J gene TRBJ2-2; D call uncertain. The CDR3 runs 16 residues. V gave up 4 bases and J gave up 4 bases, with 17 bases separating them. Germline CDR1 SGHRS, CDR2 YFSETQ. The CDR3 bases are TGCGCCAGCAGCAGTGGTGTGGGGATTCGCACCGGGGAGCTGTTTTTT. It encodes CASSSGVGIRTGELFF.

This clone was seen just once. V is TRBV30 and J is TRBJ1-5; no reliable D call. V was clipped by 2 bases and J by 9 bases, with 14 bases between them. There are 13 residues in the CDR3. Germline CDR1 and CDR2: GTSNPN and SVGIG (reference sequence). The CDR3 loop reads CAWSPGNGSPQHF. In DNA form, the CDR3 reads TGTGCCTGGAGTCCGGGGAATGGATCGCCCCAGCATTTT.

The chain combines TRBV7-2 with TRBJ1-2, with 7 bases that match TRBD1. The CDR3 is 13 residues long. Trimming at V came to 5 bases and at J to 6 bases, leaving 6 bases not matched to a gene. Germline values: CDR1 SGHTA, CDR2 FQGNSA. The CDR3 protein is CASSITQGNGYTF. CDR3 coding DNA: TGTGCCAGCAGCATAACACAGGGGAATGGCTACACCTTC. Complete variable domain (other parts from reference TRBV7-2 and TRBJ1-2): GAGVSQSPSNKVTEKGKDVELRCDPISGHTALYWYRQSLGQGLEFLIYFQGNSAPDKSGLPSDRFSAERTGGSVSTLTIQRTQQEDSAVYLCASSITQGNGYTFGSGTRLTVV.

This clone came up a few times. The gene calls are TRBV7-3 and TRBJ2-1; perhaps D is TRBD1 or TRBD2 (6 bases each). V was shortened by 5 bases and J by 13 bases, with 15 bases between the two germline ends. The CDR3 contains 12 residues. Germline loops: CDR1 SGHTA, CDR2 FQGTGA. Written as DNA, the CDR3 is TGTGCCAGCAGCGTCTTACAGGGACTCCAGTTCTTC. Translation gives CASSVLQGLQFF.

The chain has TRBV2 and TRBJ1-1; D might be TRBD1 (6 bases). The V end was cut by 3 bases, the J end by 1 base, with 12 bases between. This CDR3 region has 15 residues. The germline V gene has CDR1 SNHLY and CDR2 FYNNEI. The CDR3 coding sequence is TGTGCCAGCAGTGAGGCCCTCAGGGGGAACACTGAAGCTTTCTTT. It specifies CASSEALRGNTEAFF.

This clone was counted between two and nine times. The V call is TRBV5-6, the J call TRBJ2-1; D uncertain. The V gene's germline CDR1 is SGHDT and CDR2 YYEEEE. With 4 bases removed from V and 0 bases from J, the gap between germline ends came to 11 bases. CDR3 size: 15 residues. The CDR3 loop is CASSHQASSYNEQFF. DNA for the CDR3: TGTGCCAGCAGCCACCAGGCTAGCTCCTACAATGAGCAGTTCTTC.

This rearrangement joins TRBV27 to TRBJ2-6; D call uncertain. CDR1 is MNHEY and CDR2 is SMNVEV in the germline V gene (reference sequence). V lost 7 bases, J lost 4 bases, and 8 bases lay in between. CDR3 size: 13 residues. CDR3 coding DNA: TGTGCCAGCACCGGTTTGGGGGCCAACGTCCTGACTTTC. It codes for CASTGLGANVLTF.

The chain is built from TRBV25-1 and TRBJ1-5, with D unclear. Germline CDR1 MGHDK, CDR2 SYGVNS. The CDR3 extends over 12 amino acids. The germline V and J ends were trimmed by 3 bases and 2 bases, with 2 bases remaining between them. The CDR3 DNA is TGTGCCAGCAGTGAGGGCAATCAGCCCCAGCATTTT. It is translated as CASSEGNQPQHF.

The rearrangement links TRBV19 to TRBJ2-5; D is possibly TRBD2 (6 bases). The CDR3 runs 13 residues. Germline CDR1 reads LNHDA; CDR2 reads SQIVND (reference sequence). Trimming left V 8 bases short and J 7 bases short, with 17 bases between. The CDR3 spells CASAGIKGATQYF. CDR3 nucleotide sequence: TGTGCCAGTGCGGGGATTAAAGGTGCGACCCAGTACTTC.

The V call is TRBV29-1, the J call TRBJ1-4, with 11 positions matching TRBD1. The CDR3 consists of 14 residues. V gave up 7 bases and J gave up 6 bases; unmatched junction bases: 7. Per germline, CDR1 SQVTM and CDR2 ANQGSEA. CDR3 DNA sequence: TGCAGCGCCATTTGGACAGGGGGCGATGAAAAACTGTTTTTT. Its translation: CSAIWTGGDEKLFF.